This T cell receptor (beta chain) was sequenced in a study of cytomegalovirus exposure and HLA in healthy donors. Germline lookup yields CDR1 SNHLY and CDR2 FYNNEI. V gave up 7 bases and J gave up 6 bases; unmatched junction bases: 12. The CDR3 has 15 amino acids. PCR used 60 Vbeta primers and 13 Jbeta primers. Some clones are missing from TCRdb's copy, which holds only in-frame ones; the method was immunoSEQ multiplex PCR. The table includes about 160,000 clones, roughly four fifths detected once. The chain has TRBV2 and TRBJ2-1; TRBD1 matches 7 bases. The source material was PBMCs. This clonotype was obtained from a woman aged 45-60 years in good health and CMV-seronegative. The CDR3 sequence: CASTTGTGVANEQFF. The CDR3 coding sequence is TGTGCCAGCACCACCGGAACAGGGGTAGCCAATGAGCAGTTCTTC. Combining the CDR3 with reference TRBV2 and TRBJ2-1 gives the whole variable domain EPEVTQTPSHQVTQMGQEVILRCVPISNHLYFYWYRQILGQKVEFLVSFYNNEISEKSEIFDDQFSVERPDGSNFTLKIRSTKLEDSAMYFCASTTGTGVANEQFFGPGTRLTVL.